This TCR beta chain was documented in a study of OX40 agonist ivuxolimab in advanced cancers. Sequencing used immunoSEQ multiplex PCR; TCRdb keeps in-frame clones, though not all of them. The data contain some 86,000 clones, approximately 90% of them singletons. The CDR3 extends over 14 amino acids. Germline-derived CDR1 and CDR2 are SEHNR and FQNEAQ (reference sequence). Trimming pared 1 base from V and 2 bases from J, leaving 8 bases between. The receptor comes from an adult with an advanced solid tumor such as melanoma, head and neck, liver or kidney cancer. The chain has TRBV7-9 and TRBJ1-2; no clear D. Sequencing used CD4+ or CD8+ T cells sorted from blood, obtained in a trial of the OX40 agonist ivuxolimab. The CDR3: CASSLVAANYGYTF. The DNA for the CDR3 is TGTGCCAGCAGCTTAGTAGCTGCAAACTATGGCTACACCTTC. Filled out from reference TRBV7-9 and TRBJ1-2, the complete variable domain reads DTGVSQNPRHKITKRGQNVTFRCDPISEHNRLYWYRQTLGQGPEFLTYFQNEAQLEKSRLLSDRFSAERPKGSFSTLEIQRTEQGDSAMYLCASSLVAANYGYTFGSGTRLTVV.